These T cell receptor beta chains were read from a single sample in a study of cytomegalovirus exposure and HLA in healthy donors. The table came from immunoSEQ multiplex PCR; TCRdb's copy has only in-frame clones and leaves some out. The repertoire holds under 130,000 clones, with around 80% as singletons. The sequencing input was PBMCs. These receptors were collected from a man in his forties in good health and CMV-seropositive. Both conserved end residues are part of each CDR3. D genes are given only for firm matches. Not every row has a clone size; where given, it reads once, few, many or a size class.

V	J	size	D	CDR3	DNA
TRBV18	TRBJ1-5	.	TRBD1	CASSLIETGTAAVQPQHF	TGTGCCAGCTCACTGATCGAAACGGGGACAGCGGCGGTTCAGCCCCAGCATTTT
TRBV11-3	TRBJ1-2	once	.	CASSLVWDWGGGYTF	TGTGCCAGCAGCTTAGTATGGGATTGGGGGGGTGGCTACACCTTC
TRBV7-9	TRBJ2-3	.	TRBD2	CASSLAARGGSQDTQYF	TGTGCCAGCAGCTTAGCGGCTCGCGGGGGATCCCAGGATACGCAGTATTTT
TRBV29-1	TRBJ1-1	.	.	CSVVGAGLNTEAFF	TGCAGCGTTGTGGGCGCCGGCTTGAACACTGAAGCTTTCTTT
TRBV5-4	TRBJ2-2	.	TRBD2	CASSPRGGPNTGELFF	TGTGCCAGCAGCCCCCGCGGGGGACCGAACACCGGGGAGCTGTTTTTT
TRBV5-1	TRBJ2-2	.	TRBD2	CASSPKGTSANTGELFF	TGCGCCAGCAGCCCGAAGGGGACTAGCGCGAACACCGGGGAGCTGTTTTTT
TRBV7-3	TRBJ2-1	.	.	CASSLTTYNEQFF	TGTGCCAGCAGCTTAACTACCTACAATGAGCAGTTCTTC
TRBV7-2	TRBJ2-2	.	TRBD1	CASSYGTGAGELFF	TGTGCCAGCAGCTATGGGACAGGGGCCGGGGAGCTGTTTTTT
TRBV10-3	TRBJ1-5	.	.	CAISELAGEQPQHF	TGTGCCATCAGTGAGTTGGCAGGCGAGCAGCCCCAGCATTTT
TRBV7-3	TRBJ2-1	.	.	CASSFGLGNEQFF	TGTGCCAGCAGCTTCGGACTGGGGAATGAGCAGTTCTTC
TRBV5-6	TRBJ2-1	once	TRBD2	CASSLWMWPGGRNEQFF	TGTGCCAGCAGCTTGTGGATGTGGCCGGGAGGCCGTAATGAGCAGTTCTTC
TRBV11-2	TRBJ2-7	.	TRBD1	CASSLGKIQGERYF	TGTGCCAGCAGCTTGGGGAAGATCCAGGGGGAGAGGTACTTC
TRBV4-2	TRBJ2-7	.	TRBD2	CASGLAGSYEQYF	TGTGCCAGCGGACTAGCGGGTTCCTACGAGCAGTACTTC
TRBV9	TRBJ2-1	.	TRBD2	CASSATLSGRAGVSNEQFF	TGTGCCAGCAGCGCGACTCTTAGCGGGAGGGCCGGAGTGAGCAATGAGCAGTTCTTC